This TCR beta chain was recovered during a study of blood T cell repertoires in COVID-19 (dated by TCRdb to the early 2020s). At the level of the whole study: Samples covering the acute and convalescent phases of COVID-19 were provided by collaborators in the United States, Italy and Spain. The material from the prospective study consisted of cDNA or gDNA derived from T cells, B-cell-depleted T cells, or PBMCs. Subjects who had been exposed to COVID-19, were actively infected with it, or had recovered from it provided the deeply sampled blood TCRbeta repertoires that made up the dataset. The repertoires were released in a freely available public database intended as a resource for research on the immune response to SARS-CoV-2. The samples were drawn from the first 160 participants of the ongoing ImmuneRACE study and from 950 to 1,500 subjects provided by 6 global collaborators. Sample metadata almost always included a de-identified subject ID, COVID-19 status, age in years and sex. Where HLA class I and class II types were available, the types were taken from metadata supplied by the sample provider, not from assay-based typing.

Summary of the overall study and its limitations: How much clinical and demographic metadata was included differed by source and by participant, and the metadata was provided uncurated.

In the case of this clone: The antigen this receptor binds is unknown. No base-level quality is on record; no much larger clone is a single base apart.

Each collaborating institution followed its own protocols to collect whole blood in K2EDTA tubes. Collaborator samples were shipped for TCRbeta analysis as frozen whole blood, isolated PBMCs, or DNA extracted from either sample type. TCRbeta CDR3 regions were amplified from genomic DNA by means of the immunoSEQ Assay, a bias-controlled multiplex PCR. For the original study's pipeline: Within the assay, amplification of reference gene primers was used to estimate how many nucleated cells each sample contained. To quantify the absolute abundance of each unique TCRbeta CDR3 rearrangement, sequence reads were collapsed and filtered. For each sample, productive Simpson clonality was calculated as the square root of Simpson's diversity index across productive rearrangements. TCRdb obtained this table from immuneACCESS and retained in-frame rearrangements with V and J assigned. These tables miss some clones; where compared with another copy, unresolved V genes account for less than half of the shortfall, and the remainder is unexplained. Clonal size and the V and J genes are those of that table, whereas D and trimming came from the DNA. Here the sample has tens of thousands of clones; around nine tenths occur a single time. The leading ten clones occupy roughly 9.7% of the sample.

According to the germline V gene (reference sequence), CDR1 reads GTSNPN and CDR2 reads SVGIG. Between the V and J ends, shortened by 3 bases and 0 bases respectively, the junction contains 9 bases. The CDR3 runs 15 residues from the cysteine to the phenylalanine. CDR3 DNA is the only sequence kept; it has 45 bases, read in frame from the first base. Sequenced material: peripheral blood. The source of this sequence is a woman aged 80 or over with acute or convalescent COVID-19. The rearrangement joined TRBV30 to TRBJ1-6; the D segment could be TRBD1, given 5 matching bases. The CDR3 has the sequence CAWRRGSSYNSPLHF. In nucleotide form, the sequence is TGTGCCTGGAGACGGGGGAGCTCCTATAATTCACCCCTCCACTTT.